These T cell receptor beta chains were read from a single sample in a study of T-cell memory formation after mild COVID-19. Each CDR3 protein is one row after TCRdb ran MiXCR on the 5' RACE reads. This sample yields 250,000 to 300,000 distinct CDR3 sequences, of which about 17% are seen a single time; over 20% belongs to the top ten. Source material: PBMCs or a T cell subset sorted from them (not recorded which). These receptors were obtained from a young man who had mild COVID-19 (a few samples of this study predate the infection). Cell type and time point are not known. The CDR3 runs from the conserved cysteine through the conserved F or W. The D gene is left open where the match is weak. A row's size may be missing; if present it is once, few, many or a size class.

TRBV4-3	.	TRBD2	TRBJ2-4	TGCGCCAGCAGCCAAGCGACTAGCGGGGGGGCCTACGCCAAAAACATTCAGTACTTC	CASSQATSGGAYAKNIQYF
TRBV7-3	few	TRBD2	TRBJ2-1	TGTGCCAGCAGCTTGACTAGCGGGTACAATGAGCAGTTCTTC	CASSLTSGYNEQFF
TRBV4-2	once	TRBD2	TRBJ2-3	TGTGCCAGCAGCCAAGATACGGCCAGCGGGGGGGCTGGAGATACGCAGTATTTT	CASSQDTASGGAGDTQYF
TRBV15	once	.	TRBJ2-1	TGTGCCACCAGCCCCCCAGGAAGGGCCAAGAATGAGCAGTTCTTC	CATSPPGRAKNEQFF
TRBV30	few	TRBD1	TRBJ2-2	TGTGCCTGGACAGCCAAGGGGGCTAAGGAAGGCGGGGAGCTGTTTTTT	CAWTAKGAKEGGELFF
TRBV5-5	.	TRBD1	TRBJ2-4	TGTGCCAGCAGCCAGACAGGGACGGAAGACATTCAGTACTTC	CASSQTGTEDIQYF
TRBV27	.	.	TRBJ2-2	TGTGCCAGCAGTTTAACGGGAGTCCCTCCCGGGGAGCTGTTTTTT	CASSLTGVPPGELFF
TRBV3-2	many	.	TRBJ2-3	TGTGCCAGCAGCCAAGAAGAATTACAGGACTACACAGATACGCAGTATTTT	CASSQEELQDYTDTQYF
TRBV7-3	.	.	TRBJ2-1	TGTGCCAGCAGCTTCTCCGGGTCCCCCGCCAATGAGCAGTTCTTC	CASSFSGSPANEQFF
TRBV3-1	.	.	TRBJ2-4	TGTGCCAGCAGCCAAGATCCTCGCCAGGGTGTAGCCAAAAACATTCAGTACTTC	CASSQDPRQGVAKNIQYF